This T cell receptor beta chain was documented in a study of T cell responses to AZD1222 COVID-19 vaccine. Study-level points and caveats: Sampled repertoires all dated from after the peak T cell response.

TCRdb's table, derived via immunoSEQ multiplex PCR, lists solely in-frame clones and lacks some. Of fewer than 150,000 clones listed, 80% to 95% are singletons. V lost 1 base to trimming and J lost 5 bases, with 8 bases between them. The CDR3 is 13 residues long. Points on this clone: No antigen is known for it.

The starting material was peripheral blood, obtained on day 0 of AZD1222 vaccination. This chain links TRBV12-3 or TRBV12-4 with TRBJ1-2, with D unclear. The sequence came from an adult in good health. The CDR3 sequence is CASSLDLVYGYTF. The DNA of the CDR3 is TGTGCCAGCAGTTTAGACCTAGTATATGGCTACACCTTC.